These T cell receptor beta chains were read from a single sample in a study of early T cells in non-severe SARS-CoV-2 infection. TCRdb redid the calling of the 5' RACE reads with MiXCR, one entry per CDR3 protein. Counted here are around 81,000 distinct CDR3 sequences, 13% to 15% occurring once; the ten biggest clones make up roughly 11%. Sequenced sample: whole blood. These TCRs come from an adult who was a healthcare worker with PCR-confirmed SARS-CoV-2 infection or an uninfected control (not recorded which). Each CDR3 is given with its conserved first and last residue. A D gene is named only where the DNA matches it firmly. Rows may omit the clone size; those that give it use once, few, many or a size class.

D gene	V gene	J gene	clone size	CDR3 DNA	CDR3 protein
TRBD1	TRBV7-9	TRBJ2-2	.	TGTGCCAGCCGACAGGGTAACACCGGGGAGCTGTTTTTT	CASRQGNTGELFF
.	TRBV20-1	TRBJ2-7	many	TGCAGTGCTAGAGACTACAGGGTTTCCCCCTACGAGCAGTACTTC	CSARDYRVSPYEQYF
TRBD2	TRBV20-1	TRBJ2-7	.	TGCAGTGCTAGAGAACAGACTAGCGGGGGGGTCGTCTACGAGCAGTACTTC	CSAREQTSGGVVYEQYF
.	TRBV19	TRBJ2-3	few	TGTGCCAGTAGCCCTCAAGGAACAGATACGCAGTATTTT	CASSPQGTDTQYF
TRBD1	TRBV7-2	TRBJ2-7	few	TGTGCCAGCAGCTTAGCGACAGGGAGTATTAACGAGCAGTACTTC	CASSLATGSINEQYF
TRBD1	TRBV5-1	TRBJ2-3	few	TGCGCCAGCAGCTGGACCGGGACAGGGGTCACAGATACGCAGTATTTT	CASSWTGTGVTDTQYF
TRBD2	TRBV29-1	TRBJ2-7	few	TGCAGCGTTGGAGGACTAGATGGAACCTACGAGCAGTACTTC	CSVGGLDGTYEQYF
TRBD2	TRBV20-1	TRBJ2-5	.	TGCAGTGCTAGAGGAGGACTAGCGGTTCCTCTAGAGACCCAGTACTTC	CSARGGLAVPLETQYF
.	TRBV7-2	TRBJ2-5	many	TGTGCCAGCAGCCCCGGTGAGACCCAGTACTTC	CASSPGETQYF
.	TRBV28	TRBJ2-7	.	TGTGCCAGCAGTTTCAACGGTGCCTGGGCGCGGTACGAGCAGTACTTC	CASSFNGAWARYEQYF
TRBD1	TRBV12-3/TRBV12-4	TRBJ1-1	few	TGTGCCAGCAGTTTATCAGGGGGGGCAACTGAAGCTTTCTTT	CASSLSGGATEAFF
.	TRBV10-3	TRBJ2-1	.	TGTGCCATCAGTCCCCGGTCCTACAATGAGCAGTTCTTC	CAISPRSYNEQFF
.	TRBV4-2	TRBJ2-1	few	TGTGCCAGCAGCCAAGATGCAGGGATCTTTTACGAGCAGTTCTTC	CASSQDAGIFYEQFF
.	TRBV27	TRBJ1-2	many	TGTGCCAGCAGTTTAAGGGGACTTGGCTACACCTTC	CASSLRGLGYTF
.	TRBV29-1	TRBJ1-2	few	TGCAGCGTTAAGCCCGGGACGAACTATGGCTACACCTTC	CSVKPGTNYGYTF
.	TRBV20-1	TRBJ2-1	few	TGCAGTGCTAGAGGGGGCACGGGGGATGAGCAGTTCTTC	CSARGGTGDEQFF
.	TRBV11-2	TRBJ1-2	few	TGTGCCAGCAGCTTAGGACCGAGTCAGGCTAACTATGGCTACACCTTC	CASSLGPSQANYGYTF
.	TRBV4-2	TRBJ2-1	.	TGTGCCAGCAGCCAGCTCTCGAGGGGCAGGGATAATGAGCAGTTCTTC	CASSQLSRGRDNEQFF
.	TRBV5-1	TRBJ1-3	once	TGCGCCAGCAGCTCTGGAGGAGGGGTAGTCTCTGGAAACACCATATATTTT	CASSSGGGVVSGNTIYF
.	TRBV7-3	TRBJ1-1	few	TGTGCCAGCAGCTCCGAGGGGCGCCGTGAAGCTTTCTTT	CASSSEGRREAFF
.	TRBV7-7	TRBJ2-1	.	TGTGCCAGCAGCCCAGGACCAGGGGTCGCGAATGAGCAGTTCTTC	CASSPGPGVANEQFF
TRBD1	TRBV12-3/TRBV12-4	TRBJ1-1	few	TGTGCCAGCAGTTTTAACAGGGGAGGGTCCGCTGAAGCTTTCTTT	CASSFNRGGSAEAFF
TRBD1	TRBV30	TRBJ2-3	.	TGTGCCTGGAGGGGACAGGGTAGGAGCACAGATACGCAGTATTTT	CAWRGQGRSTDTQYF
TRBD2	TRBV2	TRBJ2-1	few	TGTGCCAGCAGTGATATTGGCGGGGGGGCCTCCAATGAGCAGTTCTTC	CASSDIGGGASNEQFF
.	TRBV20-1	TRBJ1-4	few	TGCAGTGCTAGTTTCGACGGATTTAATGAAAAACTGTTTTTT	CSASFDGFNEKLFF
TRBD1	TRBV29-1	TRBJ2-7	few	TGCAGCGTTGAAGATAGGGGACAGGCCTCCTACGAGCAGTACTTC	CSVEDRGQASYEQYF
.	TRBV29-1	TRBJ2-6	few	TGCAGCGTTGAGGCTGGGGCCAACGTCCTGACTTTC	CSVEAGANVLTF
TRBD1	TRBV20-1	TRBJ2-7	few	TGCAGTGCTAGCCCCGGGACAGGGAGAGGCGAGCAGTACTTC	CSASPGTGRGEQYF
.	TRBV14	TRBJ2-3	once	TGTGCCAGCAGCCGAAGAGCCCTTTCTCACAGGGACTCCACAGATACGCAGTATTTT	CASSRRALSHRDSTDTQYF
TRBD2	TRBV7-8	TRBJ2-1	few	TGTGCCAGCAGCCCAACCGGACTAGCGGGGGGGCAGGAGCAGTTCTTC	CASSPTGLAGGQEQFF
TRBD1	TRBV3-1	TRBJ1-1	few	TGTGCCAGCAGCCCGCGACAGGGTTTGAACACTGAAGCTTTCTTT	CASSPRQGLNTEAFF
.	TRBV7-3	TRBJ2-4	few	TGTGCCAGCGATCGGGGGATAAACATTCAGTACTTC	CASDRGINIQYF
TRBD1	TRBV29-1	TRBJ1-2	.	TGCAGCGGTACGACAGGGTCCTATGGCTACACCTTC	CSGTTGSYGYTF
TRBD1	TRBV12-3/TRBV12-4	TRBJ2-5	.	TGTGCCAGCAGTCGCGACAGGGCCCAAGAGACCCAGTACTTC	CASSRDRAQETQYF
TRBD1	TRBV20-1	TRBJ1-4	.	TGCAGTGCTAGAGATCCCAGGGGGCGCGGTGAAAAACTGTTTTTT	CSARDPRGRGEKLFF
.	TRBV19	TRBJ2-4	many	TGTGCCAGTAGTATGAGCTTGGGCATTCAGTACTTC	CASSMSLGIQYF
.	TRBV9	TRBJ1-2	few	TGTGCCAGCAGCGTAGATCACAGCCTCCCCTATGGCTACACCTTC	CASSVDHSLPYGYTF
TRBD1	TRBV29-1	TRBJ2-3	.	TGCAGCGTCGGTGGGGGGACAGGTTTGCTTACAGATACGCAGTATTTT	CSVGGGTGLLTDTQYF
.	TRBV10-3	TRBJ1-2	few	TGTGCCATGAATGCAGGGACCTATGGCTACACCTTC	CAMNAGTYGYTF
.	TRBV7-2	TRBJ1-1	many	TGTGCCAGCAGGGCCGGGCCGTCCACTGAAGCTTTCTTT	CASRAGPSTEAFF
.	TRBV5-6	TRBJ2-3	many	TGTGCCAGCAGCTTGGGTAGCACAGATACGCAGTATTTT	CASSLGSTDTQYF
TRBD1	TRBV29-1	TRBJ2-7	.	TGCAGCGTTGTTCCAGGGGGCGCGTACGAGCAGTACTTC	CSVVPGGAYEQYF
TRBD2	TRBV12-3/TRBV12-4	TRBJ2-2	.	TGTGCCAGCCGACTAGCGGGGACCGGGGAGCTGTTTTTT	CASRLAGTGELFF
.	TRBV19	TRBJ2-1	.	TGTGCCAGTAGTATTAACGGGGGACGGGAGCAGTTCTTC	CASSINGGREQFF
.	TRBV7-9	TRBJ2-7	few	TGTGCCAGCGTTGCCGGGGGACGTGACGAGCAGTACTTC	CASVAGGRDEQYF
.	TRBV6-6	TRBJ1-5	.	TGTGCCAGCAGTTATTTGGTTGGGACGTCGAGCAATCAGCCCCAGCATTTT	CASSYLVGTSSNQPQHF
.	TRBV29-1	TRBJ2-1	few	TGCAGCGTTGGACCGAATGAGCAGTTCTTC	CSVGPNEQFF
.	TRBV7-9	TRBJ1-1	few	TGTGCCAGCGACAGGCTAGTTACTGAAGCTTTCTTT	CASDRLVTEAFF
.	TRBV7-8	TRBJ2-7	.	TGTGCCAGCAGCTTCGGTCAGGAAAGCGGCGAGCAGTACTTC	CASSFGQESGEQYF
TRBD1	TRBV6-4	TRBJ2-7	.	TGTGCCAGCATATCACAGGGGACGTGCGGCGAGCAGTACTTC	CASISQGTCGEQYF
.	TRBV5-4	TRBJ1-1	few	TGTGCCAGCAGCTTGAGGGGAGACACTGAAGCTTTCTTT	CASSLRGDTEAFF
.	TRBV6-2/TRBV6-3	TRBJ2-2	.	TGTGCCAGCAGTTCCAGGACCGCGGAGCTGTTTTTT	CASSSRTAELFF
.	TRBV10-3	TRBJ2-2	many	TGTGCCATCAGTGTCCAGTTGAACACCGGGGAGCTGTTTTTT	CAISVQLNTGELFF
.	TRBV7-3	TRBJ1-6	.	TGTGCCAGCAGCTTACTCGGACCGAATTCACCCCTCCACTTT	CASSLLGPNSPLHF
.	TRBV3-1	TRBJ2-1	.	TGTGCCAGCAGTCCAAAGGAGGGGGGAGTTGAGCAGTTCTTC	CASSPKEGGVEQFF
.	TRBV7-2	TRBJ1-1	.	TGTGCCAGCAGCTTTATGGACACTGAAGCTTTCTTT	CASSFMDTEAFF
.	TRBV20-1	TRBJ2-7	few	TGCAGTGCTAGGCTCCTGGGGGGACGGAGTGGGCAGTACTTC	CSARLLGGRSGQYF